The clone carrying this T cell receptor beta chain was counted many times. Its antigen is not identified. Trimming took off 3 bases at V and 5 bases at J, with 10 bases between the two ends. The germline gives CDR1 LNHDA, CDR2 SQIVND (reference sequence). This CDR3 is 13 amino acids long. MiXCR, applied by TCRdb to the reads, yields one record per CDR3 protein. The repertoire holds 740,000 or so distinct CDR3 sequences, with approximately 34% as singletons. The data were obtained in a study of T cell repertoires in cytomegalovirus infection. Whole-study findings and limits: Using cumulative public TCR beta family frequency, the authors identified those who carried CMV together with the relevant HLA.

This receptor was taken from a human donor in good health (CMV status not recorded). Some clones in this sample may be carry-over from other donors' samples. The V and J genes are TRBV19 and TRBJ1-1, with D maybe TRBD1 (6 bases). The sample taken for sequencing was PBMCs. DNA of the CDR3: TGTGCCAGTAGTATCAGGGGATGGACTGAAGCTTTCTTT. Encoded protein: CASSIRGWTEAFF.